The 15 T cell receptor beta chains below come from one sample, sequenced in a study of T cell repertoires in cytomegalovirus infection. TCRdb reprocessed the reads via MiXCR and lists one record per CDR3 protein. Of more than 650,000 distinct CDR3 sequences in the sample, approximately 40% are singletons; the top ten hold under 3%. What was sequenced was PBMCs. The receptors originated from a human donor in good health (CMV status not recorded). Some clones in this sample may be carry-over from other donors' samples.

The chain recombines TRBV7-2 with TRBJ2-1; TRBD2 matches 10 bases. CDR1 is SGHTA, CDR2 FQGNSA, per germline. The V gene end was trimmed by 6 bases and the J gene end by 4 bases; junction bases not matched to a gene: 9. The CDR3 extends over 16 amino acids. This chain's CDR3 is CASRPSGTSAYNEQFF. The CDR3 DNA is TGTGCCAGCAGGCCATCCGGGACTAGCGCGTACAATGAGCAGTTCTTC.

Comment on this clonotype: The conserved phenylalanine or tryptophan is not found at the CDR3 terminus, so this likely reflects a read error. The chain combines TRBV19 with TRBJ2-1, with 8 bases that match TRBD2. CDR3 length: 15 residues. Germline trimming cut 5 bases from V and 9 bases from J; bases unmatched to any gene: 12. Per the germline V gene, CDR1 is LNHDA and CDR2 is SQIVND (reference sequence). CDR3 bases: TGTGCCAGTAGTGTTCAGCCGGGACTAGTCAGTGAGCAGTTCTTA. It yields the protein CASSVQPGLVSEQFL.

The chain is built from TRBV4-2 and TRBJ1-6; the match to TRBD1 covers 7 bases. The CDR3 runs to 15 residues. Trimming took 1 base from V and 8 from J; bases not matched to a gene: 5. Germline lookup yields CDR1 LGHNA and CDR2 YNFKEQ. CDR3 in amino acids: CASSQGTGGDSPLHF. The CDR3, as DNA: TGTGCCAGCAGCCAAGGGACAGGAGGCGATTCACCCCTCCACTTT.

This clonotype was seen more than once but under ten times. The chain couples TRBV7-2 to TRBJ2-5; 7 nucleotides line up with TRBD2. The CDR3 extends over 13 amino acids. In germline, CDR1 is SGHTA, CDR2 FQGNSA. V trimming: 11 bases; J trimming: 7 bases; junction bases outside the gene matches: 13. This CDR3 is CAGSGAPTGTQYF. CDR3 sequence (DNA): TGTGCCGGAAGCGGGGCGCCCACCGGGACCCAGTACTTC.

This clonotype appeared a few times. The chain has TRBV27 and TRBJ2-7, with D perhaps matching TRBD1 or TRBD2 (5 bases each). Germline lookup yields CDR1 MNHEY and CDR2 SMNVEV (reference sequence). CDR3 length: 16 amino acids. Trimming pared 0 bases from V and 2 bases from J, leaving 14 bases between. This CDR3 reads CASSLSKRTGPYEQYF. In DNA, the CDR3 is TGTGCCAGCAGTTTATCGAAAAGGACGGGACCCTACGAGCAGTACTTC.

The chain carries TRBV7-9 and TRBJ1-2; D is uncertain. The germline gives CDR1 SEHNR, CDR2 FQNEAQ (reference sequence). The CDR3 spans 17 residues. Trimming shortened V by 2 bases and J by 5 bases, and 21 bases separated the two germline ends. CDR3 residues: CASSLMEGLLVPYGYTF. CDR3 DNA: TGTGCCAGCAGCTTAATGGAAGGACTCCTAGTACCTTATGGCTACACCTTC.

As to this clonotype: A junction boundary mismatches the germline segment, possibly from a read error. J is TRBJ1-4 and V is TRBV19; D is perhaps TRBD1 (5 bases). Germline-derived CDR1 and CDR2 are LNHDA and SQIVND (reference sequence). The CDR3 consists of 11 residues. CDR3 bases: TGTGCCAGTAGTACCGGGACTGCCTTGAGGTTT. Amino acids: CASSTGTALRF. The full variable domain, in which reference TRBV19 and TRBJ1-4 provide the parts outside the CDR3, is DGGITQSPKYLFRKEGQNVTLSCEQNLNHDAMYWYRQDPGQGLRLIYYSQIVNDFQKGDIAEGYSVSREKKESFPLTVTSAQKNPTAFYLCASSTGTALRFGSGTQLSVL.

The chain joins TRBV11-2 to TRBJ2-7; 7 bases are shared with TRBD2. There are 14 residues in the CDR3. Per the germline V gene, CDR1 is SGHAT and CDR2 is FQNNGV. The V segment lost 8 bases and the J segment 6 bases; nucleotides outside the gene matches: 13. The CDR3 spells CASFSGTTGVEQYF. The CDR3 DNA reads as TGTGCCAGCTTCTCCGGGACTACTGGAGTCGAGCAGTACTTC.

This clonotype was recorded many times. The rearrangement uses TRBV12-3 or TRBV12-4 and TRBJ1-2; tentatively, D is TRBD1 (5 bases). The CDR3 runs 15 residues. V lost 6 bases and J lost 4, with 18 bases in between. The DNA of the CDR3 is TGTGCCAGCAGCCCGGGGCGACTTCGACTCTATGGCTACACCTTC. Residues: CASSPGRLRLYGYTF.

The table lists this clonotype with many counts. The chain has TRBV7-8 and TRBJ2-6; 12 bases align to TRBD2. CDR3 length: 19 residues. The germline gives CDR1 SGHVS, CDR2 FQNEAQ. Trimming cost V 4 bases and J 0 bases; bases outside gene matches: 7. CDR3: CASSSTGTSGYSGANVLTF. CDR3 nucleotide sequence: TGTGCCAGCAGCTCGACCGGGACTAGCGGGTACTCTGGGGCCAACGTCCTGACTTTC.

This chain connects TRBV7-2 to TRBJ2-7; 7 nucleotides match TRBD1. CDR1 and CDR2 from the germline V gene are SGHTA and FQGNSA. With V trimmed by 2 bases and J by 3 bases, 7 bases remained unmatched. This CDR3 spans 15 amino acids. CDR3 bases: TGTGCCAGCAGCTTACAGACAGGGCCTAACTACGAGCAGTACTTC. Its translation is CASSLQTGPNYEQYF.

The chain links TRBV7-2 to TRBJ1-1, with 8 bases aligning to TRBD1. The CDR3 covers 18 residues. CDR1 and CDR2 (germline): SGHTA, FQGNSA. V gave up 4 bases and J gave up 3 bases; unmatched junction bases: 16. This chain's CDR3 is CASSYRSRTGGVDTEAFF. CDR3 sequence (DNA): TGTGCCAGCAGCTATAGATCTAGAACAGGGGGAGTTGACACTGAAGCTTTCTTT. Full variable domain (rest looked up from reference TRBV7-2 and TRBJ1-1): GAGVSQSPSNKVTEKGKDVELRCDPISGHTALYWYRQSLGQGLEFLIYFQGNSAPDKSGLPSDRFSAERTGGSVSTLTIQRTQQEDSAVYLCASSYRSRTGGVDTEAFFGQGTRLTVV.

With respect to this clonotype: One end of the junction varies from germline; a read error may be responsible. The genes are TRBV6-6 and TRBJ2-7, with a possible D match to TRBD2 (6 bases). The V gene's germline CDR1 is MNHNY and CDR2 SVGAGI (reference sequence). This CDR3 is 15 amino acids long. The CDR3 region is CARSRSSGPNYEQYF. The CDR3 DNA sequence: TGTGCCCGCAGCCGTTCCAGCGGGCCCAACTACGAGCAGTACTTC.

A note on this clonotype: One end of the junction does not line up with germline, which may come from a read error. V usage is TRBV30 and J usage is TRBJ2-7, with D unclear. Germline V gives CDR1 GTSNPN, CDR2 SVGIG (reference sequence). This CDR3 comprises 12 residues. CDR3 amino acids: CAWSVMRSSTYF. The CDR3 nucleotides are TGTGCATGGAGTGTTATGCGTTCCTCTACCTACTTC.

This clonotype appeared a few times. The chain couples TRBV5-1 to TRBJ2-5; maybe TRBD1 (6 bases). The CDR3 consists of 14 residues. Per the germline V gene, CDR1 is SGHRS and CDR2 is YFSETQ. V was pared by 3 bases and J by 4 bases, with 13 bases between. In nucleotides, the CDR3 is TGCGCCAGCAGCTCACAGGGTCTAGCAGAGACCCAGTACTTC. It yields the protein CASSSQGLAETQYF.